This note documents a single T cell receptor (beta chain) sequence. The data belong to a study of blood T cell repertoires in COVID-19. Study summary: Donors in the United States, Italy and Spain gave samples during acute or convalescent COVID-19.

Authors' methods: Reference gene primer amplification gave estimated nucleated cell counts. Clones were read by immunoSEQ multiplex PCR, and TCRdb kept only the in-frame ones, dropping some. V, J and clone size are taken as reported in that table, and D and trimming were inferred from the DNA itself. The sample consists of approximately 220,000 clones, approximately 90% of them appearing once. Cohort placement rested on clinical history that participants reported themselves. The length of the CDR3 is 15 residues. V shed 4 bases, J shed 6 bases, and the junction held 8 bases outside the gene matches. From germline, CDR1 is SEHNR and CDR2 FQNEAQ (reference sequence).

Sequencing was carried out using PBMCs or T cells enriched from blood (not recorded which). This rearrangement joins TRBV7-9 to TRBJ1-3; the match to TRBD1 covers 8 bases. This receptor was obtained from a woman between 40 and 55 years old with acute COVID-19. CDR3: CASSSGQGYENTIYF. CDR3 nucleotides: TGTGCCAGCAGCTCCGGACAGGGCTATGAAAACACCATATATTTT. The variable domain in full, completed from reference TRBV7-9 and TRBJ1-3, reads DTGVSQNPRHKITKRGQNVTFRCDPISEHNRLYWYRQTLGQGPEFLTYFQNEAQLEKSRLLSDRFSAERPKGSFSTLEIQRTEQGDSAMYLCASSSGQGYENTIYFGEGSWLTVV.